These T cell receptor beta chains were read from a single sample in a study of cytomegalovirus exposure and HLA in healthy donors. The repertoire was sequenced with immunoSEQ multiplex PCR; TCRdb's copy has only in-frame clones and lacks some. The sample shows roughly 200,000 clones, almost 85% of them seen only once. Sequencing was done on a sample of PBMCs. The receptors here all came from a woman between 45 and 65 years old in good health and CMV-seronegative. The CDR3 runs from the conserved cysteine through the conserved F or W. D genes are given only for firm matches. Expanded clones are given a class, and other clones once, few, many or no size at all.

CASSGGLRTYGYTF | TGTGCCAGCAGTGGCGGGTTAAGGACCTATGGCTACACCTTC | TRBJ1-2 | NA | TRBV28 | NA
CASSQGGGTSYEQYF | TGCGCCAGCAGCCAAGGGGGGGGGACCTCCTACGAGCAGTACTTC | TRBJ2-7 | TRBD2 | TRBV4-1 | NA
CASSLSSEQYF | TGTGCCAGCAGCTTGTCCTCCGAGCAGTACTTC | TRBJ2-7 | NA | TRBV7-9 | NA
CSSTLGGEKLFF | TGTTCCAGCACTTTGGGAGGGGAAAAACTGTTTTTT | TRBJ1-4 | NA | TRBV7-9 | once
CASRRTVNQPQHF | TGTGCCAGCAGGAGAACAGTCAATCAGCCCCAGCATTTT | TRBJ1-5 | NA | TRBV6-5 | NA
CASSLAKGDEQFF | TGCGCCAGCAGCTTGGCCAAGGGGGATGAGCAGTTCTTC | TRBJ2-1 | NA | TRBV5-1 | NA
CATSRDNAITRFPATQYF | TGTGCCACCAGCAGAGATAATGCCATCACTAGATTTCCGGCTACGCAGTATTTT | TRBJ2-3 | NA | TRBV15 | once
CAISEWTGYGEQFF | TGTGCCATCAGTGAGTGGACAGGGTATGGTGAGCAGTTCTTC | TRBJ2-1 | TRBD1 | TRBV10-3 | once
CASSLDRTGKWVGEQYF | TGTGCCAGCAGCTTAGATCGGACAGGGAAATGGGTGGGGGAGCAGTACTTC | TRBJ2-7 | TRBD1 | TRBV11-2 | NA
CASLTGYNTGELFF | TGTGCCAGCCTTACGGGGTACAACACCGGGGAGCTGTTTTTT | TRBJ2-2 | NA | TRBV28 | NA
CASSTTGSSSYEQYF | TGCGCCAGCAGCACCACAGGGTCTAGCTCCTACGAGCAGTACTTC | TRBJ2-7 | NA | TRBV5-1 | NA
CASSRTSTNEQFF | TGTGCCAGCAGTCGGACTAGCACGAATGAGCAGTTCTTC | TRBJ2-1 | TRBD2 | TRBV9 | NA
CASSPPGGTTEAFF | TGTGCCAGCAGTCCCCCGGGAGGGACCACTGAAGCTTTCTTT | TRBJ1-1 | NA | TRBV28 | NA
CASSLLAGGPDEQYF | TGTGCCAGCAGCTTACTAGCGGGAGGGCCTGACGAGCAGTACTTC | TRBJ2-7 | TRBD2 | TRBV7-3 | NA
CASSHSFSRDTQYF | TGTGCCAGCAGCCATTCCTTTTCCCGGGATACGCAGTATTTT | TRBJ2-3 | NA | TRBV11-2 | once
CASSLSGTGDHTQYF | TGTGCCAGCAGTTTATCAGGGACAGGAGACCATACGCAGTATTTT | TRBJ2-3 | TRBD1 | TRBV27 | NA
CASERTARNGYTF | TGTGCCAGTGAAAGGACAGCCCGGAACGGCTACACCTTC | TRBJ1-2 | NA | TRBV7-9 | NA
CASRGSGTSGLHF | TGTGCCAGCAGAGGATCCGGGACTAGTGGGTTGCACTTC | TRBJ2-7 | TRBD2 | TRBV9 | few
CASSEAPGTGFYEQYF | TGTGCCAGCAGTGAAGCCCCCGGGACAGGGTTCTACGAGCAGTACTTC | TRBJ2-7 | TRBD1 | TRBV6-1 | NA
CASSQGGGLAYEQYF | TGCGCCAGCAGCCAAGGCGGGGGACTAGCCTACGAGCAGTACTTC | TRBJ2-7 | TRBD2 | TRBV4-3 | NA
CASSLDPAAGGKDEQYF | TGCGCCAGCAGCTTGGATCCGGCGGCGGGCGGAAAAGACGAGCAGTACTTC | TRBJ2-7 | NA | TRBV5-1 | NA
CASSQDRTGDDPSGNTIYF | TGCGCCAGCAGCCAAGATCGGACAGGAGACGACCCCTCTGGAAACACCATATATTTT | TRBJ1-3 | TRBD1 | TRBV4-3 | NA
CASSPGERNTGELFF | TGTGCCAGCAGCCCCGGGGAGCGGAACACCGGGGAGCTGTTTTTT | TRBJ2-2 | NA | TRBV14 | few
CASSTQGGTYNEQFF | TGCGCCAGCAGCACCCAGGGAGGGACCTACAATGAGCAGTTCTTC | TRBJ2-1 | TRBD2 | TRBV5-1 | NA
CASSFRRGASYEQYF | TGTGCCAGCAGTTTCCGCCGGGGGGCCTCCTACGAGCAGTACTTC | TRBJ2-7 | NA | TRBV6-5 | NA
CASSVGQDTQYF | TGTGCCAGCAGCGTGGGGCAAGATACGCAGTATTTT | TRBJ2-3 | NA | TRBV9 | once
CASSPRQASGTEAFF | TGTGCCAGCTCACCACGACAGGCCTCGGGCACTGAAGCTTTCTTT | TRBJ1-1 | NA | TRBV18 | NA
CASSLPGTGLSGELFF | TGCGCCAGCAGCCTCCCCGGGACAGGGCTTTCCGGGGAGCTGTTTTTT | TRBJ2-2 | TRBD1 | TRBV5-1 | few
CASSLAGGTANQETQYF | TGCGCCAGCAGCTTGGCCGGCGGGACAGCTAATCAAGAGACCCAGTACTTC | TRBJ2-5 | NA | TRBV5-1 | once
CASSELAGGPLDEQFF | TGTGCCAGCAGTGAATTGGCGGGAGGGCCCTTGGATGAGCAGTTCTTC | TRBJ2-1 | TRBD2 | TRBV2 | NA
CAWSAGVLYEQYF | TGTGCCTGGAGTGCGGGGGTTCTCTACGAGCAGTACTTC | TRBJ2-7 | NA | TRBV30 | once
CASRFRGTGVFYEQYF | TGTGCCAGCAGGTTTCGGGGGACAGGGGTCTTCTACGAGCAGTACTTC | TRBJ2-7 | TRBD1 | TRBV28 | NA
CAWSEGLGGSRHF | TGTGCCTGGAGTGAGGGGTTGGGGGGGAGTCGGCATTTT | TRBJ1-5 | NA | TRBV30 | NA
CASSPQGGFDGYTF | TGTGCCAGCAGCCCACAGGGAGGGTTCGATGGCTACACCTTC | TRBJ1-2 | NA | TRBV7-3 | NA
CASSLAGGPAGELFF | TGTGCCAGCAGCTTAGCGGGAGGGCCCGCCGGGGAGCTGTTTTTT | TRBJ2-2 | TRBD2 | TRBV7-2 | NA
CASSQLAGGHNEQFF | TGCGCCAGCAGTCAACTAGCGGGAGGGCACAATGAGCAGTTCTTC | TRBJ2-1 | TRBD2 | TRBV5-1 | NA
CASSLGTALGLARYF | TGTGCCAGCAGCTTAGGGACGGCCCTAGGACTAGCGAGATACTTC | TRBJ2-5 | TRBD2 | TRBV7-2 | once